A selection of T cell receptor beta chains follows, all from one sample in a study of blood T cell repertoires in COVID-19. The method was immunoSEQ multiplex PCR; TCRdb's version includes in-frame clones alone and lacks a portion of them. This repertoire shows hundreds of thousands of clones, around nine tenths found once; its top ten account for roughly a tenth. The sequencing sample was made of PBMCs or T cells enriched from blood (not recorded which). These receptors were obtained from a woman between 40 and 55 years old who had recovered from COVID-19. The CDR3 runs from the conserved cysteine through the conserved F or W. Clone size appears in some rows only: once, few, many, or a class for an expanded clone.

abundance: -; len: 15; j_gene: TRBJ1-5; v_gene: TRBV28; CDR3aa: CASSLVTGYNQPQHF
abundance: -; len: 15; j_gene: TRBJ2-3; v_gene: TRBV3-1/TRBV3-2; CDR3aa: CASSQRDRGTDTQYF
abundance: -; len: 15; j_gene: TRBJ2-2; v_gene: TRBV2; CDR3aa: CASERGRANTGELFF
abundance: -; len: 13; j_gene: TRBJ2-2; v_gene: TRBV19; CDR3aa: CAYREGGTGELFF
abundance: -; len: 21; j_gene: TRBJ2-1; v_gene: TRBV5-1; CDR3aa: CASSLQPIGVSGAPSYNEQFF
abundance: -; len: 17; j_gene: TRBJ2-3; v_gene: TRBV7-2; CDR3aa: CASSLVPPGQGTDTQYF
abundance: -; len: 19; j_gene: TRBJ2-1; v_gene: TRBV18; CDR3aa: CASSPRLAGGLLSYNEQFF
abundance: -; len: 15; j_gene: TRBJ1-5; v_gene: TRBV18; CDR3aa: CASSPSVYSNQPQHF
abundance: -; len: 14; j_gene: TRBJ1-2; v_gene: TRBV7-9; CDR3aa: CASSMAGQNYGYTF
abundance: once; len: 15; j_gene: TRBJ2-1; v_gene: TRBV28; CDR3aa: CASRRGGGGHNEQFF
abundance: -; len: 15; j_gene: TRBJ2-7; v_gene: TRBV3-1/TRBV3-2; CDR3aa: CASSQRVGRGYEQYF
abundance: -; len: 14; j_gene: TRBJ1-2; v_gene: TRBV6-5; CDR3aa: CASRLQVPNYGYTF
abundance: -; len: 18; j_gene: TRBJ1-2; v_gene: TRBV3-1/TRBV3-2; CDR3aa: CASSQDKVITGPRYGYTF
abundance: -; len: 19; j_gene: TRBJ2-1; v_gene: TRBV6-1; CDR3aa: CASSGGGTGVPFSYNEQFF
abundance: -; len: 13; j_gene: TRBJ1-1; v_gene: TRBV11-2; CDR3aa: CASSLPQGSQAFF
abundance: many; len: 13; j_gene: TRBJ2-2; v_gene: TRBV9; CDR3aa: CASSVVATGELFF
abundance: -; len: 16; j_gene: TRBJ2-1; v_gene: TRBV2; CDR3aa: CASSDVRLAGANEQFF
abundance: -; len: 15; j_gene: TRBJ2-1; v_gene: TRBV28; CDR3aa: CASSFPGGGKYEQFF
abundance: -; len: 14; j_gene: TRBJ2-7; v_gene: TRBV11-2; CDR3aa: CASSTSGTGYEQYF
abundance: -; len: 12; j_gene: TRBJ2-7; v_gene: TRBV11-2; CDR3aa: CASSHGLHEQYF
abundance: -; len: 13; j_gene: TRBJ2-1; v_gene: TRBV28; CDR3aa: CASSLRSYNEQFF
abundance: -; len: 15; j_gene: TRBJ2-1; v_gene: TRBV4-3; CDR3aa: CASSPLGRGLEEQFF
abundance: -; len: 19; j_gene: TRBJ2-3; v_gene: TRBV4-3; CDR3aa: CASSQRGGLAGGRSGTQYF
abundance: -; len: 15; j_gene: TRBJ1-2; v_gene: TRBV5-1; CDR3aa: CASSTGQGRVYGYTF
abundance: -; len: 13; j_gene: TRBJ2-2; v_gene: TRBV12-3/TRBV12-4; CDR3aa: CASSPQRVGELFF